This T cell receptor (beta chain) came from a study of CD8 T cells in ankylosing spondylitis. With 1 base removed from V and 0 bases from J, the gap between germline ends came to 8 bases. This CDR3 region has 15 residues. The V gene's germline CDR1 is SGHRS and CDR2 YFSETQ. A quantitative 5'-RACE method, one with molecular barcodes, was used to make TCR beta libraries. TCRdb processed the 5' RACE reads anew with MiXCR; each CDR3 protein has one entry. The sample includes 310,000 or so distinct CDR3 sequences, 15% to 25% seen only once; the top ten take roughly 8%. Study-wide results and limits: Previously reported in reactive arthritis synovial fluid and blood were some of the motif variants. Those disease-linked clones were CD8+; they were also relatively rare in peripheral blood.

This clonotype has a handful of counts. Its matching antigen is unknown. The source material was blood, either unsorted or a sorted T cell fraction (not recorded which). The receptor was derived from a male donor with ankylosing spondylitis or in good health (not recorded which). This sequence joins TRBV5-1 and TRBJ1-5, with D perhaps TRBD1 (6 bases). DNA of the CDR3: TGCGCCAGCAGCTTGCTGGGACATAGCAATCAGCCCCAGCATTTT. It translates to CASSLLGHSNQPQHF.